Listed here are 25 T cell receptor beta chains from one sample, sequenced in a study of T cells in Graves' hyperthyroidism and ophthalmopathy. Template material for amplifying TCR beta CDR3 regions consisted of RNA transcripts. Researchers ran a first-round RT-PCR on the TCR CDR3 using the HTBI primer set. TCRdb re-called the multiplex PCR reads through MiXCR, storing one row per CDR3 protein. The data contain approximately 690,000 distinct CDR3 sequences, roughly 14% of them singletons. Source material: blood. The receptors derive from a woman aged 50 to 60 with Graves' ophthalmopathy.

This chain links TRBV9 with TRBJ2-1; 12 nucleotides line up with TRBD2. The CDR3 runs 18 residues. V was pared by 0 bases and J by 6 bases, with 10 bases of the junction left unmatched. CDR1 SGDLS and CDR2 YYNGEE come from the germline V gene. CDR3 nucleotides: TGTGCCAGCAGCGTAGTCTCCCGACCGACTAGCGGGGGCAATGAGCAGTTCTTC. Its protein product is CASSVVSRPTSGGNEQFF.

The chain combines TRBV19 with TRBJ2-2, with D possibly being TRBD2 (6 bases). V shed 3 bases and J shed 4 bases, with 12 bases lying between them. Germline CDR1 and CDR2: LNHDA and SQIVND (reference sequence). This CDR3 is 15 amino acids long. CDR3 protein: CASSIGARGTGELFF. The CDR3 bases are TGTGCCAGTAGTATCGGGGCGCGGGGCACCGGGGAGCTGTTTTTT. The full variable domain, rest sourced from reference TRBV19 and TRBJ2-2, is DGGITQSPKYLFRKEGQNVTLSCEQNLNHDAMYWYRQDPGQGLRLIYYSQIVNDFQKGDIAEGYSVSREKKESFPLTVTSAQKNPTAFYLCASSIGARGTGELFFGEGSRLTVL.

This clonotype was seen ten or more times. The genes are TRBV6-2 or TRBV6-3 and TRBJ1-1; D uncertain. Trimming took off 2 bases at V and 11 bases at J, with 12 bases between the two ends. CDR1 and CDR2 (germline): MNHEY, SVGEGT. This CDR3 is 12 amino acids long. The CDR3 reads CASSYPQPGAFF. Here the CDR3 DNA reads TGTGCCAGCAGTTACCCGCAGCCCGGGGCTTTCTTT.

This clonotype was found many times. DNA for the CDR3: TGTGCCAGCAGCTTACCGGCTAGCGGGAGTCCAGATACGCAGTATTTT. Its protein is CASSLPASGSPDTQYF. V usage is TRBV7-9 and J usage is TRBJ2-3; TRBD2 agrees at 10 bases. Unmatched junction bases numbered 6, after V lost 2 bases and J lost 4 bases. Per the germline V gene, CDR1 is SEHNR and CDR2 is FQNEAQ (reference sequence). The CDR3 runs to 16 residues.

This clonotype was recorded at least ten times. The CDR3 region is CASSLVFAGPYEQYF. CDR3 sequence (DNA): TGTGCCAGCAGTTTAGTATTCGCAGGGCCCTACGAGCAGTACTTC. The chain has TRBV27 and TRBJ2-7, with D possibly TRBD1 on 5 matching bases. Germline CDR1 is MNHEY and CDR2 is SMNVEV (reference sequence). V was cut by 2 bases and J by 2 bases, with 13 bases left in between. This CDR3 region has 15 residues.

This clonotype was recorded at least ten times. The chain combines TRBV18 with TRBJ2-1, with D hard to call. Germline lookup yields CDR1 KGHSH and CDR2 LQKENI. The CDR3 has 13 amino acids. Trimming took off 0 bases at V and 6 bases at J, with 6 bases between the two ends. The CDR3 reads CASSPPGFNEQFF. In nucleotides, the CDR3 is TGTGCCAGCTCACCACCGGGGTTCAATGAGCAGTTCTTC.

The chain joins TRBV7-9 to TRBJ1-6; 8 nucleotides line up with TRBD1. Trimming took 5 bases from V and 6 from J; bases not matched to a gene: 15. The CDR3 is 18 residues long. Germline CDR1 is SEHNR and CDR2 is FQNEAQ (reference sequence). Here the CDR3 DNA reads TGTGCCAGCAGCACTAACCCGAAAGACAGGGGCGGTAATTCACCCCTCCACTTT. Translation: CASSTNPKDRGGNSPLHF.

This clonotype was observed a single time. J is TRBJ2-7 and V is TRBV5-1; TRBD2 matches at 9 bases. CDR1 is SGHRS and CDR2 is YFSETQ in the germline V gene. This CDR3 comprises 16 residues. Trimming at V came to 7 bases and at J to 5 bases, leaving 16 bases not matched to a gene. CDR3 amino acids: CASGPDRGGANDEQYF. The CDR3 nucleotides are TGCGCCAGCGGCCCGGACCGCGGGGGGGCCAATGACGAGCAGTACTTC.

This clonotype has a count of ten or more. The genes are TRBV12-3 or TRBV12-4 and TRBJ2-5; 9 bases are shared with TRBD2. The junction had 4 bases not matched to a gene; V was cut back by 0 bases and J by 2 bases. The CDR3 spans 16 residues. The CDR3 spells CASSLAIAGDQETQYF. In nucleotides, the CDR3 is TGTGCCAGCAGTTTAGCGATAGCGGGAGATCAAGAGACCCAGTACTTC.

Worth noting for this clonotype: A read error may explain this, as a much larger clone is one base away. The rearrangement uses TRBV28 and TRBJ2-7; 9 bases are a match to TRBD1. The assigned J gene may be wrong: the sequence end matches TRBJ2-1 better. Germline-derived CDR1 and CDR2 are MDHEN and SYDVKM. The CDR3 spans 15 residues. The DNA for the CDR3 is TGTGCCAGCAGTCCCTCGACAGGGGGGGTCTACGAGCAGTTCTTC. Residues: CASSPSTGGVYEQFF.

This clonotype was seen ten or more times. The V and J genes are TRBV30 and TRBJ2-4; D is uncertain. This CDR3 contains 11 residues. V was clipped by 1 base and J by 4 bases, with 2 bases between them. Germline lookup yields CDR1 GTSNPN and CDR2 SVGIG (reference sequence). CDR3 protein: CAWSAKNIQYF. CDR3 sequence (DNA): TGTGCCTGGAGTGCTAAAAACATTCAGTACTTC. The complete variable domain, with remaining parts taken from reference TRBV30 and TRBJ2-4, reads SQTIHQWPATLVQPVGSPLSLECTVEGTSNPNLYWYRQAAGRGLQLLFYSVGIGQISSEVPQNLSASRPQDRQFILSSKKLLLSDSGFYLCAWSAKNIQYFGAGTRLSVL.

The chain employs TRBV27 and TRBJ1-4, with 7 positions matching TRBD1. Germline lookup yields CDR1 MNHEY and CDR2 SMNVEV (reference sequence). V was pared by 1 base and J by 0 bases, with 5 bases of the junction left unmatched. CDR3 size: 17 residues. The CDR3 region is CASSLFWQGATNEKLFF. In nucleotides, the CDR3 is TGTGCCAGCAGTTTATTTTGGCAGGGGGCAACTAATGAAAAACTGTTTTTT. Full variable domain (missing parts from reference TRBV27 and TRBJ1-4): EAQVTQNPRYLITVTGKKLTVTCSQNMNHEYMSWYRQDPGLGLRQIYYSMNVEVTDKGDVPEGYKVSRKEKRNFPLILESPSPNQTSLYFCASSLFWQGATNEKLFFGSGTQLSVL.

This chain links TRBV9 with TRBJ2-5; D ambiguous. V lost 3 bases and J lost 4, with 7 bases in between. The CDR3 runs 12 residues. Germline V gives CDR1 SGDLS, CDR2 YYNGEE. In nucleotides, the CDR3 is TGTGCCAGCAGCGCCACTGCAGAGACCCAGTACTTC. It translates to CASSATAETQYF.

The rearrangement joins TRBV20-1 to TRBJ2-7; 11 bases match TRBD2. CDR1 and CDR2 from the germline V gene are DFQATT and SNEGSKA (reference sequence). The CDR3 loop spans 16 amino acids. The V segment lost 0 bases and the J segment 7 bases; nucleotides outside the gene matches: 11. Written as DNA, the CDR3 is TGCAGTGCTAGAGAAGGTAGCGGGAGGGCCAGGTTTGAGCAGTACTTC. It encodes CSAREGSGRARFEQYF.

This clonotype was observed many times. This rearrangement joins TRBV5-1 to TRBJ2-1, with TRBD1 identical over 7 bases. The germline V gene encodes CDR1 SGHRS and CDR2 YFSETQ. CDR3 length: 14 amino acids. The junction had 8 bases not matched to a gene; V was cut back by 4 bases and J by 7 bases. The CDR3 sequence is CASSTRQGINEQFF. The CDR3 nucleotides read TGCGCCAGCAGCACCAGACAGGGCATTAATGAGCAGTTCTTC.

This clonotype showed up many times. This chain connects TRBV12-3 or TRBV12-4 to TRBJ1-1; unclear D gene. V was clipped by 9 bases and J by 3 bases, with 11 bases between them. CDR3 length: 12 residues. This chain's CDR3 is CASQNRYTEAFF. The DNA of the CDR3 is TGTGCCAGTCAAAATAGGTACACTGAAGCTTTCTTT.

The DNA of the CDR3 is TGTGCCAGCAAAATAACAGGGGGCGGTGGGAATTCACCCCTCCACTTT. Protein sequence: CASKITGGGGNSPLHF. The rearrangement links TRBV6-1 to TRBJ1-6; 9 bases map to TRBD1. Trimming removed 7 bases from V and 7 bases from J; junction bases left unmatched: 11. This CDR3 is built from 16 residues. Germline V gives CDR1 MNHNS, CDR2 SASEGT.

Here the CDR3 reads CASSLELANEKLFF. CDR3 nucleotide sequence: TGTGCCAGCAGCTTAGAGCTTGCTAATGAAAAACTGTTTTTT. The V gene is TRBV7-8, the J gene TRBJ1-4; D is ambiguous. Germline CDR1 SGHVS, CDR2 FQNEAQ. The CDR3 runs to 14 residues. Trimming removed 1 base at V and 3 bases at J, with 6 bases between.

This clonotype has just a few counts. The chain carries TRBV28 and TRBJ1-4, with D possibly TRBD1 on 6 matching bases. The CDR3 contains 14 residues. V was trimmed by 2 bases and J by 12 bases, leaving 16 bases between them. The germline gives CDR1 MDHEN, CDR2 SYDVKM. The CDR3 DNA reads TGTGCCAGCAGTTTAAATAGGGGGGGGAGCCAACTGTTTTTT. Translated: CASSLNRGGSQLFF.

This clonotype was seen a handful of times. The V and J genes are TRBV5-6 and TRBJ2-6; 9 nucleotides align to TRBD1. This CDR3 spans 18 amino acids. V shed 0 bases, J shed 2 bases, and the junction held 6 bases outside the gene matches. CDR1 is SGHDT and CDR2 is YYEEEE in the germline V gene. This chain's CDR3 is CASSLDRDRVTGANVLTF. The CDR3 DNA sequence: TGTGCCAGCAGCTTGGACCGGGACAGGGTCACTGGGGCCAACGTCCTGACTTTC.

This clonotype was observed at least ten times. The rearrangement joins TRBV20-1 to TRBJ2-3; unclear D gene. CDR1 is DFQATT and CDR2 is SNEGSKA in the germline V gene (reference sequence). The ends were cut back, 6 bases at V and 2 bases at J, with 6 bases in the middle. This CDR3 has 11 amino acids. For the CDR3, the DNA is TGCAGTGCGATTATCACAGATACGCAGTATTTT. It specifies CSAIITDTQYF.

This clonotype appeared once. The CDR3, as DNA: TGTGCCAGCAGTCCCGGGAGACTTCTTCAGCCCCAGCATTTT. Protein product: CASSPGRLLQPQHF. J is TRBJ1-5 and V is TRBV27; D remains unclear. Germline V gene data show CDR1 as MNHEY and CDR2 as SMNVEV (reference sequence). The V end was cut by 5 bases, the J end by 6 bases, with 14 bases between. The CDR3 is made up of 14 amino acids.

Worth noting for this clonotype: An end of the junction differs from the germline gene, which may be a read error. This chain connects TRBV13 to TRBJ2-3; 7 bases are a match to TRBD1. The germline gives CDR1 PRHDT, CDR2 FYEKMQ (reference sequence). The CDR3 runs 16 residues. CDR3 residues: CASSLEVGGHTDTQYF. CDR3 sequence (DNA): TGCGCCAGCAGCTTGGAAGTAGGGGGCCACACAGATACGCAGTATTTT.

This clonotype was found many times. This rearrangement joins TRBV30 to TRBJ1-1; possible D gene TRBD1, 5 bases. The germline V gene has CDR1 GTSNPN and CDR2 SVGIG (reference sequence). V lost 1 base and J 6 bases, leaving 9 bases between the germline ends. This CDR3 spans 12 amino acids. The CDR3 spells CAWSATRAEAFF. DNA of the CDR3: TGTGCCTGGAGTGCAACCAGGGCTGAAGCTTTCTTT.

This clonotype was found a few times. The rearrangement joins TRBV7-2 to TRBJ2-5; 7 positions match TRBD1. This CDR3 region has 14 residues. CDR1 is SGHTA, CDR2 FQGNSA, per germline. V lost 4 bases to trimming and J lost 4 bases; unmatched junction nucleotides: 6. In nucleotides, the CDR3 is TGTGCCAGCAGCTCACAGGGGTTCGGAGAGACCCAGTACTTC. Its protein product is CASSSQGFGETQYF.